Listed below are T cell receptor beta chains from one sample, sequenced in a study of T cell responses to AZD1222 COVID-19 vaccine. Clones were read by immunoSEQ multiplex PCR, and TCRdb kept only the in-frame ones, dropping some. The sample holds 90,000 to 100,000 clones, 70% to 90% seen once. Material: peripheral blood, obtained on day 0 of AZD1222 vaccination. These receptors originate from an adult in good health. CDR3s include the opening cysteine and the closing phenylalanine or tryptophan. Each record gives: D gene, clone size, J gene, V gene, CDR3 DNA, CDR3 protein. D genes are given only for firm matches. Clone sizes are given selectively: once, few, many, or a class where the clone is expanded.

D: TRBD1
size: NA
J: TRBJ2-7
V: TRBV4-3
DNA: TGCGCCAGCAGCCATGAATGGACAGGGGGGTACGAGCAGTACTTC
CDR3: CASSHEWTGGYEQYF

D: TRBD1
size: NA
J: TRBJ1-5
V: TRBV6-2/TRBV6-3
DNA: TGTGCCAGCAGTGCGCAGGGGGGATACAATCAGCCCCAGCATTTT
CDR3: CASSAQGGYNQPQHF

D: TRBD1
size: NA
J: TRBJ2-1
V: TRBV7-8
DNA: TGTGCCAGCAGCCCTCGGACAGGGAGCTCCTACAATGAGCAGTTCTTC
CDR3: CASSPRTGSSYNEQFF

D: TRBD1
size: NA
J: TRBJ1-4
V: TRBV7-9
DNA: TGTGCCAGCAGCTCGACCTCAGGGGGAGCCGGGGGAAAACTGTTTTTT
CDR3: CASSSTSGGAGGKLFF

D: NA
size: few
J: TRBJ1-1
V: TRBV11-2
DNA: TGTGCCAGCAACGAAGCGGGGAGCACTGAAGCTTTCTTT
CDR3: CASNEAGSTEAFF

D: TRBD1
size: NA
J: TRBJ1-4
V: TRBV25-1
DNA: TGTGCCAGCAGTGAGAAGGGGGCCGATAATGAAAAACTGTTTTTT
CDR3: CASSEKGADNEKLFF

D: NA
size: NA
J: TRBJ2-1
V: TRBV12-5
DNA: TGTGCTAGTGGTTTGGGTACAAGCTCCTACAATGAGCAGTTCTTC
CDR3: CASGLGTSSYNEQFF

D: NA
size: NA
J: TRBJ2-6
V: TRBV9
DNA: TGTGCCAGCAGCGTAGGCGGGGTTAGCTCTGGGGCCAACGTCCTGACTTTC
CDR3: CASSVGGVSSGANVLTF

D: NA
size: NA
J: TRBJ2-1
V: TRBV11-3
DNA: TGTGCCAGCAGCCCAGGGCCCGGAAGAGGGTCCTACAATGAGCAGTTCTTC
CDR3: CASSPGPGRGSYNEQFF

D: NA
size: NA
J: TRBJ1-3
V: TRBV27
DNA: TGTGCCAGCAGTCCGGGACGGTACTCTGGAAACACCATATATTTT
CDR3: CASSPGRYSGNTIYF

D: TRBD2
size: NA
J: TRBJ2-1
V: TRBV7-3
DNA: TGTGCCAGCAGCTTAATACCTAGCGGGTACAATGAGCAGTTCTTC
CDR3: CASSLIPSGYNEQFF

D: TRBD1
size: NA
J: TRBJ1-5
V: TRBV19
DNA: TGTGCCAGTAGTGGGACAGGACAACAGCCCCAGCATTTT
CDR3: CASSGTGQQPQHF

D: TRBD2
size: once
J: TRBJ2-7
V: TRBV9
DNA: TGTGCCAGCAGCGCCGGGACTAGCGGGGGCTACGAGCAGTACTTC
CDR3: CASSAGTSGGYEQYF

D: NA
size: NA
J: TRBJ1-1
V: TRBV5-1
DNA: TGTGCCAGCCGGGAACGAGGAGGGGGGAACACTGAAGCTTTCTTT
CDR3: CASRERGGGNTEAFF

D: NA
size: NA
J: TRBJ1-1
V: TRBV13
DNA: TGTGCCAGCAGCTTTACAGGGAACACTGAAGCTTTCTTT
CDR3: CASSFTGNTEAFF

D: TRBD2
size: NA
J: TRBJ2-4
V: TRBV5-4
DNA: TGTGCCAGCAGCTTTTCTACTAGCGGGGGGCGGTTGTTCAAAAACATTCAGTACTTC
CDR3: CASSFSTSGGRLFKNIQYF

D: TRBD1
size: NA
J: TRBJ1-4
V: TRBV19
DNA: TGTGCCAGTCGGGGACAGGGGAGTTTTGAAAAACTGTTTTTT
CDR3: CASRGQGSFEKLFF

D: TRBD2
size: NA
J: TRBJ2-4
V: TRBV29-1
DNA: TGCAGCGTTATTAGCGGGAGTTTGGACATTCAGTACTTC
CDR3: CSVISGSLDIQYF

D: NA
size: NA
J: TRBJ1-3
V: TRBV7-2
DNA: TGTGCCAGCAGCCGGGGGTCAGGGGCGGATGGAAACACCATATATTTT
CDR3: CASSRGSGADGNTIYF

D: NA
size: NA
J: TRBJ1-2
V: TRBV6-2/TRBV6-3
DNA: TGTGCCAGCAGTCCCGCGGGGGTCCGGGGCTACACCTTC
CDR3: CASSPAGVRGYTF

D: NA
size: NA
J: TRBJ2-7
V: TRBV3-1/TRBV3-2
DNA: TGTGCCAGCAGCGGAGGGTTTTCAGGAAAATACGAGCAGTACTTC
CDR3: CASSGGFSGKYEQYF

D: NA
size: NA
J: TRBJ1-1
V: TRBV5-1
DNA: TGTGCCAGCAGCTCAGTGGGGGGATTGAACACTGAAGCTTTCTTT
CDR3: CASSSVGGLNTEAFF

D: NA
size: NA
J: TRBJ1-1
V: TRBV30
DNA: TGTGCCTGGTCGGGGCTGGAGGCGAAAGCTTTCTTT
CDR3: CAWSGLEAKAFF

D: NA
size: NA
J: TRBJ1-2
V: TRBV25-1
DNA: TGTGCCAGCGGCGCGAACTATGGCTACACCTTC
CDR3: CASGANYGYTF

D: NA
size: NA
J: TRBJ1-4
V: TRBV7-9
DNA: TGTGCCAGCAGCTTCGAGATTCTGAATGAAAAACTGTTTTTT
CDR3: CASSFEILNEKLFF

D: TRBD2
size: NA
J: TRBJ2-1
V: TRBV18
DNA: TGTGCCAGCTCACCACCCGCTAGCGGAAGCCGGGAGTTCTTC
CDR3: CASSPPASGSREFF

D: TRBD1
size: NA
J: TRBJ2-2
V: TRBV12-5
DNA: TGTGCTAGCGGACAGGCGCCGAACACCGGGGAGCTGTTTTTT
CDR3: CASGQAPNTGELFF

D: NA
size: NA
J: TRBJ1-4
V: TRBV27
DNA: TGTGCCAGCAGCCCGCAGCGTACGGGGCGGCTTAATGAAAAACTGTTTTTT
CDR3: CASSPQRTGRLNEKLFF

D: TRBD2
size: NA
J: TRBJ2-7
V: TRBV6-5
DNA: TGTGCCAGCAGCCGTGGAAGCGGGAACTCCTACGAGCAGTACTTC
CDR3: CASSRGSGNSYEQYF

D: NA
size: NA
J: TRBJ2-7
V: TRBV29-1
DNA: TGCAGCGGGTGGTACGAGCAGTACTTC
CDR3: CSGWYEQYF

D: NA
size: NA
J: TRBJ2-1
V: TRBV5-5
DNA: TGTGCCAGCAGCTTGGGACCCTCGTCCAATGAGCAGTTCTTC
CDR3: CASSLGPSSNEQFF

D: TRBD1
size: NA
J: TRBJ1-5
V: TRBV7-9
DNA: TGTGCCAGCAGCTTACAGGGGGGTGAGCAGCCCCAGCATTTT
CDR3: CASSLQGGEQPQHF

D: NA
size: NA
J: TRBJ1-6
V: TRBV25-1
DNA: TGTGCCAGCAGTGAGGCAGGGAGCTCCTATAATTCACCCCTCCACTTT
CDR3: CASSEAGSSYNSPLHF

D: NA
size: NA
J: TRBJ1-2
V: TRBV6-5
DNA: TGTGCCAGCAGCGTAGGAACAGGGATGCCCTATGGCTACACCTTC
CDR3: CASSVGTGMPYGYTF

D: NA
size: once
J: TRBJ2-1
V: TRBV9
DNA: TGTGCCAGCAGCCCCCTCGGGGGTAATGAGCAGTTCTTC
CDR3: CASSPLGGNEQFF

D: NA
size: NA
J: TRBJ1-6
V: TRBV7-6
DNA: TGTGCCAGCAGCTTATCCGGAGGGGGTTATAATTCACCCCTCCACTTT
CDR3: CASSLSGGGYNSPLHF

D: NA
size: NA
J: TRBJ1-2
V: TRBV3-1/TRBV3-2
DNA: TGTGCCAGCAGCCAAGGCCACTTTAACTATGGCTACACCTTC
CDR3: CASSQGHFNYGYTF

D: NA
size: NA
J: TRBJ1-2
V: TRBV12-3/TRBV12-4
DNA: TGTGCCAGCAGTTTATCCCGCGGGAGCGGCTACACCTTC
CDR3: CASSLSRGSGYTF

D: NA
size: NA
J: TRBJ2-1
V: TRBV7-9
DNA: TGTGCCAGCAGCTTAAACGGTGCCAGGAATGAGCAGTTCTTC
CDR3: CASSLNGARNEQFF

D: NA
size: NA
J: TRBJ2-7
V: TRBV10-3
DNA: TGTGCCATCAGTGAGGGTCAGGACTCCTACGAGCAGTACTTC
CDR3: CAISEGQDSYEQYF

D: NA
size: NA
J: TRBJ2-1
V: TRBV19
DNA: TGTGCCAGTAGCGGGAGCGGGAATGAGCAGTTCTTC
CDR3: CASSGSGNEQFF

D: TRBD1
size: NA
J: TRBJ2-5
V: TRBV9
DNA: TGTGCCAGCAGCACCCGGGACAGGATGGGAGAGACCCAGTACTTC
CDR3: CASSTRDRMGETQYF

D: TRBD1
size: NA
J: TRBJ1-6
V: TRBV6-4
DNA: TGTGCCAGCAGCGCCAAACAGGGGGCCGGGGCCAATAATTCACCCCTCCACTTT
CDR3: CASSAKQGAGANNSPLHF

D: NA
size: NA
J: TRBJ1-5
V: TRBV19
DNA: TGTGCCAGTAGTCCCCGTCCCAAGGCGTATAGCAATCAGCCCCAGCATTTT
CDR3: CASSPRPKAYSNQPQHF

D: TRBD1
size: NA
J: TRBJ1-5
V: TRBV24-1
DNA: TGTGCCACCAGTGGGGACAGGGGGAACTCGCCCCAGCATTTT
CDR3: CATSGDRGNSPQHF

D: TRBD1
size: NA
J: TRBJ2-7
V: TRBV5-6
DNA: TGTGCCAGCTCATGGGACAGGGGACGCTACGAGCAGTACTTC
CDR3: CASSWDRGRYEQYF

D: TRBD2
size: NA
J: TRBJ2-2
V: TRBV18
DNA: TGTGCCAGCTCACGGGCCCTACTCGGACTAGCGCCCATATCCGGGGAGCTGTTTTTT
CDR3: CASSRALLGLAPISGELFF

D: NA
size: NA
J: TRBJ1-1
V: TRBV19
DNA: TGTGCCAGTATGAGGGTGAACACTGAAGCTTTCTTT
CDR3: CASMRVNTEAFF

D: NA
size: NA
J: TRBJ1-2
V: TRBV25-1
DNA: TGTGCCAGCTCCACCGGGCTTTTTGGCTACACCTTC
CDR3: CASSTGLFGYTF

D: TRBD1
size: medium-sized
J: TRBJ1-5
V: TRBV6-2/TRBV6-3
DNA: TGTGCCAGCAGTTCCCTGGACAGGGAAAATCAGCCCCAGCATTTT
CDR3: CASSSLDRENQPQHF

D: NA
size: NA
J: TRBJ1-2
V: TRBV9
DNA: TGTGCCAGCGGGGGGCCTAACTATGGCTACACCTTC
CDR3: CASGGPNYGYTF

D: TRBD1
size: NA
J: TRBJ1-4
V: TRBV6-5
DNA: TGTGCCAGCAGCCCAAACAGGGGGAAGTCGGAAAAACTGTTTTTT
CDR3: CASSPNRGKSEKLFF

D: NA
size: NA
J: TRBJ2-1
V: TRBV5-8
DNA: TGTGCCAGCAGCTCCAAGGGGGTGCCCTACAATGAGCAGTTCTTC
CDR3: CASSSKGVPYNEQFF

D: TRBD1
size: NA
J: TRBJ2-5
V: TRBV12-5
DNA: TGTGCTAGTGCCCCCATAGGGGGACAGGGGGCTTACTTC
CDR3: CASAPIGGQGAYF

D: TRBD1
size: NA
J: TRBJ2-1
V: TRBV27
DNA: TGTGCCAGCAGTTCCGACAGGGGGGCCTACAATGAGCAGTTCTTC
CDR3: CASSSDRGAYNEQFF

D: NA
size: NA
J: TRBJ1-2
V: TRBV5-1
DNA: TGTGCCAGCAGCTTGGCCGAGGTAACAGCGGGCGGCTACACCTTC
CDR3: CASSLAEVTAGGYTF

D: NA
size: NA
J: TRBJ2-1
V: TRBV7-3
DNA: TGTGCCAGCAGCCCGTCCGACTCCGCCCCGCAGTTCTTC
CDR3: CASSPSDSAPQFF

D: NA
size: NA
J: TRBJ2-7
V: TRBV4-3
DNA: TGCGCCAGCAGCCAAGGTAGGGAATCGGACGAGCAGTACTTC
CDR3: CASSQGRESDEQYF

D: NA
size: NA
J: TRBJ2-6
V: TRBV9
DNA: TGTGCCAGCAGCGTCGCTGGCTCTGGGGCCAACGTCCTGACTTTC
CDR3: CASSVAGSGANVLTF